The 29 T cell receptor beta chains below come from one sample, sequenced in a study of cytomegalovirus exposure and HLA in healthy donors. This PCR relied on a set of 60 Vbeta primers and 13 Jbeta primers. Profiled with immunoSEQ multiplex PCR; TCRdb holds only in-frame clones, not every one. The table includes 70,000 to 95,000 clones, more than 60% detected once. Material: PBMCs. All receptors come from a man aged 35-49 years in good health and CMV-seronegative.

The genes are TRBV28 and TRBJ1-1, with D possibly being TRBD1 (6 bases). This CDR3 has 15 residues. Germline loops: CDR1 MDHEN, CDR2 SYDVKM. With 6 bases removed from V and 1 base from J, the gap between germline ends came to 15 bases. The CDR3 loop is CASRPLGGQNTEAFF. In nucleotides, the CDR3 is TGTGCCAGCAGACCTTTGGGGGGGCAGAACACTGAAGCTTTCTTT.

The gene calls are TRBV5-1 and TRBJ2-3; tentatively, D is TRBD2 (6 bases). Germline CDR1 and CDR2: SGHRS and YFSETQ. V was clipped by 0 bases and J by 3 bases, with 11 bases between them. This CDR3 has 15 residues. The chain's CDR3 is CASSLAGRETDTQYF. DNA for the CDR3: TGCGCCAGCAGCTTGGCCGGCCGGGAGACAGATACGCAGTATTTT.

CDR3: CACQGSPHEQYF. The DNA for the CDR3 is TGTGCCTGCCAGGGTTCCCCCCACGAGCAGTACTTC. This rearrangement joins TRBV30 to TRBJ2-7; TRBD1 might be the D (5 bases). The CDR3 has 12 amino acids. In germline, CDR1 is GTSNPN, CDR2 SVGIG (reference sequence). V was cut by 6 bases and J by 5 bases, with 14 bases left in between.

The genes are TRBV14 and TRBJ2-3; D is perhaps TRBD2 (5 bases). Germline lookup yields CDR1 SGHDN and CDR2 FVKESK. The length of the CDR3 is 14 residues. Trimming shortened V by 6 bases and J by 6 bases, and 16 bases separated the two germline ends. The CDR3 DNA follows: TGTGCCAGCAGGGCGGGTCGTATGAGTGATACGCAGTATTTT. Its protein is CASRAGRMSDTQYF.

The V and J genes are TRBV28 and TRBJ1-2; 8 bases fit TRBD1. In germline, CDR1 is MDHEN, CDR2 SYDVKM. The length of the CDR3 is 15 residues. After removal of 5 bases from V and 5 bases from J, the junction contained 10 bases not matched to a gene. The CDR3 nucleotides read TGTGCCAGCAGTCCAGGGGGCAATTCCTTTTATGGCTACACCTTC. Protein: CASSPGGNSFYGYTF.

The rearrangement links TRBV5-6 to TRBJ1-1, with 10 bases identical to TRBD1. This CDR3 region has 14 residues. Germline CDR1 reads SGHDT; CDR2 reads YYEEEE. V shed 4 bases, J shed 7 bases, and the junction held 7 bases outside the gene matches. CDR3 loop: CASSPGTGVYEAFF. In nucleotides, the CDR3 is TGTGCCAGCAGCCCCGGGACAGGGGTATATGAAGCTTTCTTT.

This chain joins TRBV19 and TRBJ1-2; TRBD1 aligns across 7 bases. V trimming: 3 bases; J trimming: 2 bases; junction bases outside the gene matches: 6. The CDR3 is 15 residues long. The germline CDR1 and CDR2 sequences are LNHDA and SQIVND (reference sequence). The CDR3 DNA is TGTGCCAGTAGTATCAACGACAGGGCCAACTATGGCTACACCTTC. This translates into CASSINDRANYGYTF.

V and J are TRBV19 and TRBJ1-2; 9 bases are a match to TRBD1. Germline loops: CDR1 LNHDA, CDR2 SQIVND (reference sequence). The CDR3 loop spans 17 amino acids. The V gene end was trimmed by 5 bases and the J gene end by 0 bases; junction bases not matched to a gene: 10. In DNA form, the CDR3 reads TGTGCCAGTAGTTCTCGGGACAGGGCTGAAACTAACTATGGCTACACCTTC. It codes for CASSSRDRAETNYGYTF.

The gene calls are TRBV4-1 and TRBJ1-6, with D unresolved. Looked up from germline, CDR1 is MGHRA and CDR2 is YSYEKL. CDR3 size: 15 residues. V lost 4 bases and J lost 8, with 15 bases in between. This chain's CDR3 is CASSPGSRVDSPLHF. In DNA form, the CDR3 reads TGCGCCAGCAGCCCCGGAAGTCGGGTTGATTCACCCCTCCACTTT.

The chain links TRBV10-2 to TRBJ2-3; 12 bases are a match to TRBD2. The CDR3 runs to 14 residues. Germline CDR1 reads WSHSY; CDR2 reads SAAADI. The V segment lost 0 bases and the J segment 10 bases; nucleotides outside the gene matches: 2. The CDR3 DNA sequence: TGCGCCAGCAGTGAGTCACTAGCGGGGGGTCCGCAGTATTTT. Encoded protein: CASSESLAGGPQYF.

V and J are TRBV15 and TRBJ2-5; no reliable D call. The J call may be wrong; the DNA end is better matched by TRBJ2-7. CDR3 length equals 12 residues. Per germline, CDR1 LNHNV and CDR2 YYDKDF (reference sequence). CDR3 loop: CATSRDSYEQYF. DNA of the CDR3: TGTGCCACCAGCAGAGATAGCTACGAGCAGTACTTC.

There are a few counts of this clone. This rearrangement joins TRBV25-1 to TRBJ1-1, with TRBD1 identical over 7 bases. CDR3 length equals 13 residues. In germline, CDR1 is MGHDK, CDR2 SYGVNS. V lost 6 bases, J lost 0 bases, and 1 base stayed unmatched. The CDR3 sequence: CASRDRMNTEAFF. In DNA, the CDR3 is TGTGCCAGCAGGGACAGGATGAACACTGAAGCTTTCTTT.

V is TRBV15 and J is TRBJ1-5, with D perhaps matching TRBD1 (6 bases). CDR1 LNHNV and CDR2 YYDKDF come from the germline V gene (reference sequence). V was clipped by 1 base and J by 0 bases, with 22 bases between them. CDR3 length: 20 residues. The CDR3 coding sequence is TGTGCCACCAGCAGAGGTACACCCGGGACACTACAGCATAGCAATCAGCCCCAGCATTTT. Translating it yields CATSRGTPGTLQHSNQPQHF.

The CDR3, as DNA: TGTGCCAGCAGTCGATTCGGTGGTCCCAACTTAGATGGCAATCAGCCCCAGCATTTT. This codes for CASSRFGGPNLDGNQPQHF. The chain has TRBV27 and TRBJ1-5; D uncertain. Germline V gene sequence: CDR1 MNHEY, CDR2 SMNVEV (reference sequence). The V end lost 5 bases, the J end lost 2 bases, and 25 bases lay between the germline ends. This CDR3 region has 19 residues.

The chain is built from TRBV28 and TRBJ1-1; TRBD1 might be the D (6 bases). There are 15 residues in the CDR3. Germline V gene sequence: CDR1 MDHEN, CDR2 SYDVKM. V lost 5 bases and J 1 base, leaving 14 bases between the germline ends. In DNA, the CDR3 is TGTGCCAGCAGTCCCGAGGGACACCCGAACACTGAAGCTTTCTTT. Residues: CASSPEGHPNTEAFF. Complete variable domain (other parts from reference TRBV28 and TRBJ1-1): DVKVTQSSRYLVKRTGEKVFLECVQDMDHENMFWYRQDPGLGLRLIYFSYDVKMKEKGDIPEGYSVSREKKERFSLILESASTNQTSMYLCASSPEGHPNTEAFFGQGTRLTVV.

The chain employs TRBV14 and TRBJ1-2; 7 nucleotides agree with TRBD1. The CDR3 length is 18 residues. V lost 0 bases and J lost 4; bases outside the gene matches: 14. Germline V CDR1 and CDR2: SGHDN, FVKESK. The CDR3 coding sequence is TGTGCCAGCAGCCAAGATCATAGGTCCCGACAGGGTTTCTATGGCTACACCTTC. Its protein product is CASSQDHRSRQGFYGYTF.

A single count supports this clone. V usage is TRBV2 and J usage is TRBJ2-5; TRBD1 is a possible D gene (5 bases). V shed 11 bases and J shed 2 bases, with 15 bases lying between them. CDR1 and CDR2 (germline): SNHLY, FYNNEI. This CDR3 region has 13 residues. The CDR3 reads CAGHRQQQETQYF. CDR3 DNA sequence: TGTGCCGGACACAGACAGCAGCAAGAGACCCAGTACTTC.

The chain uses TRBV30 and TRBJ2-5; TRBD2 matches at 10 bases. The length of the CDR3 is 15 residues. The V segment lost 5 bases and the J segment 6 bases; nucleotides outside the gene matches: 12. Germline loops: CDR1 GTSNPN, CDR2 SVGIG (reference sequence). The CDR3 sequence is CAWPTSGAGRKTQYF. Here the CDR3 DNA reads TGTGCCTGGCCCACTAGCGGGGCAGGGAGGAAGACCCAGTACTTC.

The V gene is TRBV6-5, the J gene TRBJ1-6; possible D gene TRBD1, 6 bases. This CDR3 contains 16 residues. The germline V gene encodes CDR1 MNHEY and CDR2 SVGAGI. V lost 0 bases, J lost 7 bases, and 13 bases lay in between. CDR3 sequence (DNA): TGTGCCAGCAGTTACTCAACGACAGGTGGAAATTCACCCCTCCACTTT. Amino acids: CASSYSTTGGNSPLHF.

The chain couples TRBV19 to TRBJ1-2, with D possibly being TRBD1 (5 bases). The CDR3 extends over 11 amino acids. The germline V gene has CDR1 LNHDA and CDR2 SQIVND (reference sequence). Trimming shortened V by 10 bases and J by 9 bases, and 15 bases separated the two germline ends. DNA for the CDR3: TGTGCCACAAAAGCCGGGGGGAGCTACACCTTC. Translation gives CATKAGGSYTF.

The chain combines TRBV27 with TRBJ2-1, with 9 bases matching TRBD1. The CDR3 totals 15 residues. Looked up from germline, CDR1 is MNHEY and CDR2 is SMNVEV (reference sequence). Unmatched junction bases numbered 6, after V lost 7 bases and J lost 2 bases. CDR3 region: CASTRTGDPYNEQFF. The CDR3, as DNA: TGTGCCAGCACGCGGACAGGGGACCCCTACAATGAGCAGTTCTTC.

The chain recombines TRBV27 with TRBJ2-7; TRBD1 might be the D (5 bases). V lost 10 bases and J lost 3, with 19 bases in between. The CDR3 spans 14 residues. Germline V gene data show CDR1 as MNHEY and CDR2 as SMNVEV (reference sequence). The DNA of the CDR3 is TGTGCCACCCAACGTGTGGGGCGCAACTACGAGCAGTACTTC. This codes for CATQRVGRNYEQYF.

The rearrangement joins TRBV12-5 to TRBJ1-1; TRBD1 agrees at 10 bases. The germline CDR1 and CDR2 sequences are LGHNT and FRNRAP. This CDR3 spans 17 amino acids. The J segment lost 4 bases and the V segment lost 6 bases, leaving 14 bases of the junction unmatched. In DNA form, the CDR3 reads TGTGCTAGTGGACCCAACGCGGGACAGGGGTTGGCCACTGAAGCTTTCTTT. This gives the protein CASGPNAGQGLATEAFF.

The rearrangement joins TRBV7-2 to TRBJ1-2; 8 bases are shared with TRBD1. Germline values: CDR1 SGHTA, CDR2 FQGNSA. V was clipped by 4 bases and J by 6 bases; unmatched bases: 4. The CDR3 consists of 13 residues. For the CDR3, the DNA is TGTGCCAGCAGCTCTCGGACAGGGAATGGCTACACCTTC. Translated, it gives CASSSRTGNGYTF.

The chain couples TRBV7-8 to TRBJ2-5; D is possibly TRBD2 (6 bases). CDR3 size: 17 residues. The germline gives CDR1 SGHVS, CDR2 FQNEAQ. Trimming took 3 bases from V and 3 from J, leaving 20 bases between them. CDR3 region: CASSFRVAGRLEETQYF. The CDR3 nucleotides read TGTGCCAGCAGCTTCCGCGTAGCAGGGAGGTTGGAAGAGACCCAGTACTTC.

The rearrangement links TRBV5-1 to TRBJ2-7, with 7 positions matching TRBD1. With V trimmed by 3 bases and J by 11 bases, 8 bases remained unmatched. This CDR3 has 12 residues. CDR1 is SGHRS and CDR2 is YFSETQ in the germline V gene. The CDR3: CASSSAGTEKYF. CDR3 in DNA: TGCGCCAGCAGCTCGGCTGGGACAGAGAAGTACTTC. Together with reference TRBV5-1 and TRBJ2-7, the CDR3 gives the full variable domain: KAGVTQTPRYLIKTRGQQVTLSCSPISGHRSVSWYQQTPGQGLQFLFEYFSETQRNKGNFPGRFSGRQFSNSRSEMNVSTLELGDSALYLCASSSAGTEKYFGPGTRLTVT.

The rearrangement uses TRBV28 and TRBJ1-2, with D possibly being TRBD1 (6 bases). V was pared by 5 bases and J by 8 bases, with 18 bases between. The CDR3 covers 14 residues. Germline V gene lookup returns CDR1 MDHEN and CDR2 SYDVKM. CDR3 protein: CASSKGQRSLGYTF. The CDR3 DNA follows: TGTGCCAGCAGTAAAGGACAGAGATCCTTGGGCTACACCTTC.

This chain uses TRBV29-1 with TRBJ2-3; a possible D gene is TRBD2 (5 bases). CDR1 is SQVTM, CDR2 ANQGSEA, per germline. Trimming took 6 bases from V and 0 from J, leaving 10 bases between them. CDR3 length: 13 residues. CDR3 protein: CSVPDYSTDTQYF. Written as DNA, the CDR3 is TGCAGCGTCCCCGACTACAGCACAGATACGCAGTATTTT.

CDR3 bases: TGTGCCAGCTCTCGGGGACAGGTCCAAGAGACCCAGTACTTC. Its translation is CASSRGQVQETQYF. V usage is TRBV18 and J usage is TRBJ2-5; 8 positions match TRBD1. Germline V gives CDR1 KGHSH, CDR2 LQKENI. Trimming removed 6 bases from V and 1 base from J; junction bases left unmatched: 4. The CDR3 spans 14 residues.